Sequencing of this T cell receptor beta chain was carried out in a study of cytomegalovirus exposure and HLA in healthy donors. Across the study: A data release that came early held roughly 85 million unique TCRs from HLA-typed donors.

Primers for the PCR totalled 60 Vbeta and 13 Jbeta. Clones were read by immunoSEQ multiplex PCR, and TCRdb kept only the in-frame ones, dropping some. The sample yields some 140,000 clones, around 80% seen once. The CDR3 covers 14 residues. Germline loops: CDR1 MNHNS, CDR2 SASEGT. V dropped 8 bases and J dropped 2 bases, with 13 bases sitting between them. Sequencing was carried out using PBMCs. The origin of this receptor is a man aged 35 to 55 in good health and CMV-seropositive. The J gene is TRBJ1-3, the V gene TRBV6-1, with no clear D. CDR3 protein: CASEEDQTGNTIYF. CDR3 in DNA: TGTGCCAGCGAGGAGGACCAGACTGGAAACACCATATATTTT.